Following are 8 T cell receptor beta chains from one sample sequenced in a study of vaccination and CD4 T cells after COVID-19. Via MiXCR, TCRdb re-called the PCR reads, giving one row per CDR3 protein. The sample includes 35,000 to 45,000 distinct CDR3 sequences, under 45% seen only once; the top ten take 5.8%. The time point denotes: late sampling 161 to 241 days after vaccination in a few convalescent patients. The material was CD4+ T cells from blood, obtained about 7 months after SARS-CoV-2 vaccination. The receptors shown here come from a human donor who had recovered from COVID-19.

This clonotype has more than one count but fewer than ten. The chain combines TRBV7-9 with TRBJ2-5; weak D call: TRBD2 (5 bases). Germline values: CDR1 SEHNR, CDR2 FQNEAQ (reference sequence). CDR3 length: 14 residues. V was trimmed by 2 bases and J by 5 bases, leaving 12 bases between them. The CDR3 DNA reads TGTGCCAGCAGCTTATATGAGGGAACGGAGACCCAGTACTTC. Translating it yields CASSLYEGTETQYF.

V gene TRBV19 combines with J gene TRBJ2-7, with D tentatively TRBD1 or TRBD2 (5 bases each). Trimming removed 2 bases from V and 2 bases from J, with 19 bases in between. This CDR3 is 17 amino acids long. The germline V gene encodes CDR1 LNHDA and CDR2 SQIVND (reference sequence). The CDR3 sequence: CASSIKADIGYTYEQYF. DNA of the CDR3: TGTGCCAGTAGTATAAAAGCGGACATAGGGTATACCTACGAGCAGTACTTC.

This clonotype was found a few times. The CDR3 DNA is TGCAGTGCTTTACGGGGGGAGGGCCTCCAAGAGGCAGATACGCAGTATTTT. Its translation: CSALRGEGLQEADTQYF. This chain joins TRBV20-1 and TRBJ2-3, with 7 bases aligning to TRBD2. Per germline, CDR1 DFQATT and CDR2 SNEGSKA (reference sequence). This CDR3 comprises 17 residues. Losses at the gene ends were 5 bases for V and 4 bases for J; bases not matched to a gene: 18.

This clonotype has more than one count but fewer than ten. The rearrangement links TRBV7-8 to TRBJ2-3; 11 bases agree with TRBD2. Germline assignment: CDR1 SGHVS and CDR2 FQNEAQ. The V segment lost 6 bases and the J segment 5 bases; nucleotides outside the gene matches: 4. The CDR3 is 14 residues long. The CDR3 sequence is CASSSGRVQDTQYF. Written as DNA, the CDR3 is TGTGCCAGCAGTAGCGGGAGGGTACAAGATACGCAGTATTTT.

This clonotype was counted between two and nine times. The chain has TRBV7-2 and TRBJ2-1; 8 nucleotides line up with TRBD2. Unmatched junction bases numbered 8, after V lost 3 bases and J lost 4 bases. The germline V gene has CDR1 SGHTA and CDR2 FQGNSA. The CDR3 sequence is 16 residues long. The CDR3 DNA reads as TGTGCCAGCAGCTTTGATAGCGGGGAGGGATACAATGAGCAGTTCTTC. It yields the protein CASSFDSGEGYNEQFF.

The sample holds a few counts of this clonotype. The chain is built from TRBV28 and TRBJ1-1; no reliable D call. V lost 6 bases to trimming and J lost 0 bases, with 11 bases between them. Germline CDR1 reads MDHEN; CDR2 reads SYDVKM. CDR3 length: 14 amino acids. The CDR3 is CASSRPSLNTEAFF. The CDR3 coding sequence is TGTGCCAGCAGCCGCCCCTCCTTGAACACTGAAGCTTTCTTT. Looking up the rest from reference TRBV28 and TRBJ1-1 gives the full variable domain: DVKVTQSSRYLVKRTGEKVFLECVQDMDHENMFWYRQDPGLGLRLIYFSYDVKMKEKGDIPEGYSVSREKKERFSLILESASTNQTSMYLCASSRPSLNTEAFFGQGTRLTVV.

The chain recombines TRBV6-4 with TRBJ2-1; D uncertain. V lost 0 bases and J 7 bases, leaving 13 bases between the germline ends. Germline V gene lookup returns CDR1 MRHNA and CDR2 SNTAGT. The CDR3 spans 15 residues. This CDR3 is CASSDSMDSRNEQFF. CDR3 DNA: TGTGCCAGCAGTGACTCGATGGATAGTAGGAATGAGCAGTTCTTC.

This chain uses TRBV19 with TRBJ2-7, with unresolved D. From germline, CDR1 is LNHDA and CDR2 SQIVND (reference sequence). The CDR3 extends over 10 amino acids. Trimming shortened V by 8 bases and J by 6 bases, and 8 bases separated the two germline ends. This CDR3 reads CASPWGEQYF. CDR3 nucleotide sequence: TGTGCCAGTCCGTGGGGCGAGCAGTACTTC.